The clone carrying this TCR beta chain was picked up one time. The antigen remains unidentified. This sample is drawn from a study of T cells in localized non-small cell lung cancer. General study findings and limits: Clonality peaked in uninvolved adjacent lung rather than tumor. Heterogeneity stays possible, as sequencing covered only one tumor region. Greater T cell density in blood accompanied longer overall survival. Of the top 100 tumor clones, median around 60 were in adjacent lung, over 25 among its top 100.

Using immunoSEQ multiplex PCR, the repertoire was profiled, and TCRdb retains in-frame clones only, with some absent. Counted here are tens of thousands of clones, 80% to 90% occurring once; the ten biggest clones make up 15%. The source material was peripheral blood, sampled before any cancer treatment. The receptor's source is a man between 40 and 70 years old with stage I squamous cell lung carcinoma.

The CDR3 DNA reads TGTGCCAGCAGCTTGGGGTATCGCTTACGGGACACTGAAGCTTTCTTT. Its protein product is CASSLGYRLRDTEAFF. The V gene is TRBV5-6, the J gene TRBJ1-1; D is unresolved. CDR1 is SGHDT and CDR2 is YYEEEE in the germline V gene. V lost 0 bases, J lost 3 bases, and 15 bases lay in between. The CDR3 extends over 16 amino acids.